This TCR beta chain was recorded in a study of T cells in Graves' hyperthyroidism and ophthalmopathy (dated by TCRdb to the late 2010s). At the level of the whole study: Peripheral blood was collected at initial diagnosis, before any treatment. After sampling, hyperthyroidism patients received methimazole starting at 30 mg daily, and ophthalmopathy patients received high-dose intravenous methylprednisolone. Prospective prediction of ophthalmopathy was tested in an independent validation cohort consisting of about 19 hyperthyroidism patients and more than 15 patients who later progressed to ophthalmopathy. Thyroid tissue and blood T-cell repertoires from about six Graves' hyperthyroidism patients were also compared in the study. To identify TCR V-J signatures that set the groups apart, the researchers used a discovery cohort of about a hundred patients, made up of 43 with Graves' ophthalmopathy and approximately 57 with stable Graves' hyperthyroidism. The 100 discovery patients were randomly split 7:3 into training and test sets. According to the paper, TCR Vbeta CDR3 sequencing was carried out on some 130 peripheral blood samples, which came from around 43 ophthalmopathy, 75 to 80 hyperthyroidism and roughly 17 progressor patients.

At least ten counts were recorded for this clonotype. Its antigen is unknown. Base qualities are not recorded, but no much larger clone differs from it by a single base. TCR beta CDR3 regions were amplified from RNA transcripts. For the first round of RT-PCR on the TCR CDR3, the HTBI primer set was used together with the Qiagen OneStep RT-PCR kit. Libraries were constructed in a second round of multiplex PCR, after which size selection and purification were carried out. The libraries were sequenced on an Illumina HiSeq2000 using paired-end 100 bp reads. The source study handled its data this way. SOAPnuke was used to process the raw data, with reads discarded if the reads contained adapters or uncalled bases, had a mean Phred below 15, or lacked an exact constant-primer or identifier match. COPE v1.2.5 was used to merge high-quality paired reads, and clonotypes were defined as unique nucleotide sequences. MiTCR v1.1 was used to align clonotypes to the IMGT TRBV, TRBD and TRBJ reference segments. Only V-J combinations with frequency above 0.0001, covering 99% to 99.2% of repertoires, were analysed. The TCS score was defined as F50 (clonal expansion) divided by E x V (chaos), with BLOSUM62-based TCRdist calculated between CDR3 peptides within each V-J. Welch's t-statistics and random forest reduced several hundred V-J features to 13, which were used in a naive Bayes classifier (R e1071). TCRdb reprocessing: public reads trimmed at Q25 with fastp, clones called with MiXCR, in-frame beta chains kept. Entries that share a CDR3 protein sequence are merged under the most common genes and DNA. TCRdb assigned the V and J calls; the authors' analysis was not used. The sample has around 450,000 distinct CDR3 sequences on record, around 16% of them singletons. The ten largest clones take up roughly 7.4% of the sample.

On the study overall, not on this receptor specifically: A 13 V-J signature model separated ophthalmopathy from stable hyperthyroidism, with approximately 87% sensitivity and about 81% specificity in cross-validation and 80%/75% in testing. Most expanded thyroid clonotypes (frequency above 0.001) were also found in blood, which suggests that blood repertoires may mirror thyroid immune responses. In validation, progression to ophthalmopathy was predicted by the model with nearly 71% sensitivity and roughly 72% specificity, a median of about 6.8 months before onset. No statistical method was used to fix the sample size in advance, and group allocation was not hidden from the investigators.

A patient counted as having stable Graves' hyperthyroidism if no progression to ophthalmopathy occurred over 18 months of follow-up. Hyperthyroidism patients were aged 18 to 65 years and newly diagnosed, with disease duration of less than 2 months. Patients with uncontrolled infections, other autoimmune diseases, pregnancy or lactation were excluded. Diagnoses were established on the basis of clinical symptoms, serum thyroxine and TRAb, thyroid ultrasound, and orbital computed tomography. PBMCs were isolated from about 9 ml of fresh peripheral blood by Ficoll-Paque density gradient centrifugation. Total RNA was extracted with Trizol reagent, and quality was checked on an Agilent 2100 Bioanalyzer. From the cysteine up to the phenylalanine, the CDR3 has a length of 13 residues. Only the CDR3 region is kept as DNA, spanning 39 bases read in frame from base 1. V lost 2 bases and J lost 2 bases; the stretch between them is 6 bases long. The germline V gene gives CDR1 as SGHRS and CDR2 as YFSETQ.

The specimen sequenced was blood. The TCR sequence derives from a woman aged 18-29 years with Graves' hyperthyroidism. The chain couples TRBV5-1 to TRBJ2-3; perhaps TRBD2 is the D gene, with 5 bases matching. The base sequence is TGCGCCAGCAGCTTCCGGGACACAGATACGCAGTATTTT. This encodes CASSFRDTDTQYF.